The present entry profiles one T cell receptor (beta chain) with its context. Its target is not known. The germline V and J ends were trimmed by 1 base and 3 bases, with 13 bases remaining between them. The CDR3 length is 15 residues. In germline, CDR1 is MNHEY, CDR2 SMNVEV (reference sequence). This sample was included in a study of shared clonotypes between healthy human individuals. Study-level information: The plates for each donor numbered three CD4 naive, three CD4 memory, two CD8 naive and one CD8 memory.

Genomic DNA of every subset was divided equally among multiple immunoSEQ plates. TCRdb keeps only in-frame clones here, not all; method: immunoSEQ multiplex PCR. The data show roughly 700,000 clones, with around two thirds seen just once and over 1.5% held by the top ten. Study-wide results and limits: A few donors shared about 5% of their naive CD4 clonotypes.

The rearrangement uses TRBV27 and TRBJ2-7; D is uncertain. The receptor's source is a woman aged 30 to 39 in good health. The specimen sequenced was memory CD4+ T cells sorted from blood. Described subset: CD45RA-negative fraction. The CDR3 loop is CASSLYPGGGYEQYF. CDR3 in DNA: TGTGCCAGCAGTTTATACCCCGGTGGTGGCTACGAGCAGTACTTC.